This T cell receptor (beta chain) is from a study of control samples from healthy donors and cancer patients. Libraries were prepared by immunoSEQ multiplex PCR; TCRdb keeps only in-frame clonotypes and omits some of them. In the table there are 30,000 to 35,000 clones, approximately 94% of which are singletons. This clonotype was sampled from a man between 60 and 75 years old in good health. The sequenced sample was blood.

CDR3: CASSDRQGRKTYNEQFF. The DNA of the CDR3 is TGTGCCAGCAGTGACAGACAGGGGCGAAAAACCTACAATGAGCAGTTCTTC. This chain connects TRBV6-1 to TRBJ2-1, with 8 bases matching TRBD1. The CDR3 is 17 amino acids. Per germline, CDR1 MNHNS and CDR2 SASEGT. Unmatched junction bases numbered 9, after V lost 3 bases and J lost 2 bases.